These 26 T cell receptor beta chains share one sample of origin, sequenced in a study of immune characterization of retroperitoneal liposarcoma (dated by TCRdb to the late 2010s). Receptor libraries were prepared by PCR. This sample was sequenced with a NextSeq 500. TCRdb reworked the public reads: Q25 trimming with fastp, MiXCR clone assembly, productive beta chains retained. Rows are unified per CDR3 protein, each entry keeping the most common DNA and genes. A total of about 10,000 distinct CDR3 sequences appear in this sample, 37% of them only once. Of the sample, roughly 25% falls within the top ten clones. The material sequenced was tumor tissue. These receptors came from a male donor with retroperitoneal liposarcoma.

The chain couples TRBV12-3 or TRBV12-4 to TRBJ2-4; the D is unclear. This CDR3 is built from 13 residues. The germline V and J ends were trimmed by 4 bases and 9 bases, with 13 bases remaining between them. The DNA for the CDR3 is TGTGCCAGCAGTTCTGGGTCCTTTAGCATTCAGTACTTC. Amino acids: CASSSGSFSIQYF.

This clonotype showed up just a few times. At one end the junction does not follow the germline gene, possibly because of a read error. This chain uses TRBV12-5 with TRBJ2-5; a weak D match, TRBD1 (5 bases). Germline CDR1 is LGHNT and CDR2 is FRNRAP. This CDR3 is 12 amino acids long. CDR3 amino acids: CASAPEYRVGDF. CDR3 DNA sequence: TGTGCTAGTGCCCCAGAGTACAGAGTAGGGGACTTC.

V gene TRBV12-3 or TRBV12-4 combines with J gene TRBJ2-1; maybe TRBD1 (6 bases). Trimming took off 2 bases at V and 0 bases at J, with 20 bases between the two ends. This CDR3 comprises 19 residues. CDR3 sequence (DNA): TGTGCCAGCAGTTTAAGCCGTGCGGCAGGGGCTGGCTCCTACAATGAGCAGTTCTTC. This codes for CASSLSRAAGAGSYNEQFF.

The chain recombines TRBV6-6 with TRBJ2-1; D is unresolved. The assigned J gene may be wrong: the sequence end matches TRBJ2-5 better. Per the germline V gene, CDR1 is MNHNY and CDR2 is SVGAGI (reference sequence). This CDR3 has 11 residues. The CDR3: CATHLLETQYF. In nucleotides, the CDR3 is TGTGCCACCCATTTGTTGGAGACCCAGTACTTC.

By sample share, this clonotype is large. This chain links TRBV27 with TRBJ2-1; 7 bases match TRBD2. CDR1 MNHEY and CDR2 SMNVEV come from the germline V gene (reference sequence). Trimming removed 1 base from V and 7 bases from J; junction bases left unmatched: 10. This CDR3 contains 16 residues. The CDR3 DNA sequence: TGTGCCAGCAGTTTATTTGCGGGCGGGGGAGGTAATGAGCAGTTCTTC. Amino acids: CASSLFAGGGGNEQFF.

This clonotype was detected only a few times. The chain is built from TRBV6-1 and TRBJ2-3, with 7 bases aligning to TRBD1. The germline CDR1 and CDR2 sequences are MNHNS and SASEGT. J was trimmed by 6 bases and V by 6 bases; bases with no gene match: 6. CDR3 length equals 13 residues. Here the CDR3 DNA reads TGTGCCAGCAGGAGACAGGGCTGGGATACGCAGTATTTT. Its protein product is CASRRQGWDTQYF.

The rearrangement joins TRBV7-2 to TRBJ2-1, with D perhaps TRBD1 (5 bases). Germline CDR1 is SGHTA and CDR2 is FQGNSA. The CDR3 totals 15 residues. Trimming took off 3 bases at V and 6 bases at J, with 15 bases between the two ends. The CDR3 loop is CASSFAYPQGNEQFF. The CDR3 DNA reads TGTGCCAGCAGCTTTGCATACCCGCAGGGCAATGAGCAGTTCTTC.

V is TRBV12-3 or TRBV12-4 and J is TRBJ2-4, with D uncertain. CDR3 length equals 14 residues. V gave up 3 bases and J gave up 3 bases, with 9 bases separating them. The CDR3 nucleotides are TGTGCCAGCAGTTTTGATGGCAGCAAAAACATTCAGTACTTC. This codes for CASSFDGSKNIQYF.

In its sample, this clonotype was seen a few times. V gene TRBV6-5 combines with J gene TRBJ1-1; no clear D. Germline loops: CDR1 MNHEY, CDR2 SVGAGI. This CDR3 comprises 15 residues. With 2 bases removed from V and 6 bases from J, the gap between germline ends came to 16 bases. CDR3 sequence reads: CASSYLQGPAAEAFF. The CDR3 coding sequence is TGTGCCAGCAGTTACCTTCAAGGACCGGCGGCTGAAGCTTTCTTT.

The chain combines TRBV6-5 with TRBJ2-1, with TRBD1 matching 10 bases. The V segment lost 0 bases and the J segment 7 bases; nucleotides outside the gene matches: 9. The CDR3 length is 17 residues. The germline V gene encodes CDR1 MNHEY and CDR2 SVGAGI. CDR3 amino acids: CASSYSIRDRGRNEQFF. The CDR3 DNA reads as TGTGCCAGCAGTTACTCGATCCGGGACAGGGGTCGGAATGAGCAGTTCTTC.

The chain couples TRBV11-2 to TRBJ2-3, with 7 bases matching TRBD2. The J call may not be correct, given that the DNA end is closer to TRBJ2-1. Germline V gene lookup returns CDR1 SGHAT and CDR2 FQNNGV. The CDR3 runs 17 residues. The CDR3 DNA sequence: TGTGCCAGCAGCTTCTTCGCTCGGGGAGGGCCCTACAATGAGCAGTTCTTC. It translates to CASSFFARGGPYNEQFF.

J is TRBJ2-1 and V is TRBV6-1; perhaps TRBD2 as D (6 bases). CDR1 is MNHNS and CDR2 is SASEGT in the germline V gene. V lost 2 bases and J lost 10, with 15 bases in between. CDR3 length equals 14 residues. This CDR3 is CASSERGSLAEQFF. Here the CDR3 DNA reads TGTGCCAGCAGTGAACGGGGGTCGTTGGCCGAGCAGTTCTTC.

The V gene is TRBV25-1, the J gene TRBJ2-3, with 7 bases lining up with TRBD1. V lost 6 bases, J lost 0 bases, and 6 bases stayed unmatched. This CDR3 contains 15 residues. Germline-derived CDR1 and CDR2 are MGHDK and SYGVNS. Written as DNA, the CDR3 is TGTGCCAGCAGCCGACAGGGCCAAAGCACAGATACGCAGTATTTT. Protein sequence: CASSRQGQSTDTQYF. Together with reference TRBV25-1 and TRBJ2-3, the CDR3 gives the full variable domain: EADIYQTPRYLVIGTGKKITLECSQTMGHDKMYWYQQDPGMELHLIHYSYGVNSTEKGDLSSESTVSRIRTEHFPLTLESARPSHTSQYLCASSRQGQSTDTQYFGPGTRLTVL.

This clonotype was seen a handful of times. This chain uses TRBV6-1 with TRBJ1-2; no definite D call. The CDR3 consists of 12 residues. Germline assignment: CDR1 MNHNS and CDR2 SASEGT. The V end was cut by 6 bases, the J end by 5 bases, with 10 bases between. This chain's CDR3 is CASSSGEYGYTF. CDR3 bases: TGTGCCAGCAGCAGTGGGGAATATGGCTACACCTTC.

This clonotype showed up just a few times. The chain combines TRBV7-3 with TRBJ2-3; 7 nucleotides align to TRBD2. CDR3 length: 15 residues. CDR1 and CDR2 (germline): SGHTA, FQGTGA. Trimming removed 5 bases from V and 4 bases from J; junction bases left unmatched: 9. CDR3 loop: CASSPSQLASDTQYF. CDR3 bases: TGTGCCAGCAGCCCCTCCCAACTAGCGTCAGATACGCAGTATTTT.

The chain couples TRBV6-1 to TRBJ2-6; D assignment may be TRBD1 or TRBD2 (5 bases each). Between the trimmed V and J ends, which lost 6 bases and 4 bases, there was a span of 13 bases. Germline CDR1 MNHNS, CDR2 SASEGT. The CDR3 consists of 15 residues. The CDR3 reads CASRPDGAGANVLTF. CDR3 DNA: TGTGCCAGCAGACCCGACGGGGCCGGGGCCAACGTCCTGACTTTC.

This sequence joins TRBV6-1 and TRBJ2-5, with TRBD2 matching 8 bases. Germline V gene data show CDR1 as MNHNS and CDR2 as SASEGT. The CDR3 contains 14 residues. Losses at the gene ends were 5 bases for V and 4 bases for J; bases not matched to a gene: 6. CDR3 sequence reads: CASSRPGGAETQYF. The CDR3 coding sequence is TGTGCCAGCAGTCGCCCCGGGGGGGCAGAGACCCAGTACTTC.

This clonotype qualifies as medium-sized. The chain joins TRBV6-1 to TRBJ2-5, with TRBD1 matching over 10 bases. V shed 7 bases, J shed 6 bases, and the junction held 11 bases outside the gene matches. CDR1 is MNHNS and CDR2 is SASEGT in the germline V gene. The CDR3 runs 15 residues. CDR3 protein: CASTLSSTGGKTQYF. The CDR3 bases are TGTGCCAGCACCCTCTCGTCGACAGGGGGCAAGACCCAGTACTTC.

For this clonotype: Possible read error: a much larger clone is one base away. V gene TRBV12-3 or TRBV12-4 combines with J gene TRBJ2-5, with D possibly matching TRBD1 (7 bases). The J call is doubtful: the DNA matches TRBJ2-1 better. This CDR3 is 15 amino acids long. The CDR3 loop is CASSFRGTATSEQFF. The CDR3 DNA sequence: TGTGCCAGCAGTTTTCGGGGGACAGCAACAAGCGAGCAGTTCTTC.

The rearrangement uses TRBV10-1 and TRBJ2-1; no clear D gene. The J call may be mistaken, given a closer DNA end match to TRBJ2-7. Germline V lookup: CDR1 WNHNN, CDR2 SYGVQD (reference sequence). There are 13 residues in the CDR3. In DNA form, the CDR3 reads TGCGCCAGCAGTTTAGGGCTCAACAATGAGCAGTACTTC. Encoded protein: CASSLGLNNEQYF.

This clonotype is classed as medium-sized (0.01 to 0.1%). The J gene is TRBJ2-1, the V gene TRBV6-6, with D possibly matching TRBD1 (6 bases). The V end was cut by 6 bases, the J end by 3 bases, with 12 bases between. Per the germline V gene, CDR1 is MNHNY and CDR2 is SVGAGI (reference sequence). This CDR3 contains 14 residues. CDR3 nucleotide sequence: TGTGCCAGCAGCCCCCGGGACATCTACAATGAGCAGTTCTTC. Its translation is CASSPRDIYNEQFF.

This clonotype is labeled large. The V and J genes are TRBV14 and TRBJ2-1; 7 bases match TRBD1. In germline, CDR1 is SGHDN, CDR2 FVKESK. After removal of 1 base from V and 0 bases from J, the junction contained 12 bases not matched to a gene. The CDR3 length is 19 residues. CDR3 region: CASSQVEGKQGSSYNEQFF. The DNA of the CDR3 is TGTGCCAGCAGCCAAGTAGAGGGCAAACAGGGGAGCTCCTACAATGAGCAGTTCTTC.

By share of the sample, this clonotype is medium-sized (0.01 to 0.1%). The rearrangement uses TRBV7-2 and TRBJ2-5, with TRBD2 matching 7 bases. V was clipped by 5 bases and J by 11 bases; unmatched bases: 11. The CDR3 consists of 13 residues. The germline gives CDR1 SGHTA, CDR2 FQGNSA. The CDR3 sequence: CASSEGGDYQQYF. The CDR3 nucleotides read TGTGCCAGCAGCGAAGGAGGGGACTATCAGCAGTACTTC.

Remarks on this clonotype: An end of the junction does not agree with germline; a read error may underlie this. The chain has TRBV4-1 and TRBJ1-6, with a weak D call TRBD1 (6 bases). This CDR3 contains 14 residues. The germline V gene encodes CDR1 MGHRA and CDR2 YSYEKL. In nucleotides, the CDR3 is TGTGCCAGCAGCCGGGGCCGGGACAACTACGAGCAGTACTTT. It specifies CASSRGRDNYEQYF.

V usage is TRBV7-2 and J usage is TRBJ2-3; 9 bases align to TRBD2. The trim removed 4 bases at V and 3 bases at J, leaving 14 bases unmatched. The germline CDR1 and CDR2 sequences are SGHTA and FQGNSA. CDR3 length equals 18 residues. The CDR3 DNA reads TGTGCCAGCAGCTCTATAATAGCGGGAGACGCCAGGACAGATACGCAGTATTTT. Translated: CASSSIIAGDARTDTQYF.

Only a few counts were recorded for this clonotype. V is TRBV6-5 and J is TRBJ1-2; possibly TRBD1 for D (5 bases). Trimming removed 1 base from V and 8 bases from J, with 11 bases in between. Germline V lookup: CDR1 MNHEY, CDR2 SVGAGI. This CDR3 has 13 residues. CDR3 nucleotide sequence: TGTGCCAGCAGTTACTATCGGGACGTCGGCTACACCTTC. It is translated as CASSYYRDVGYTF.